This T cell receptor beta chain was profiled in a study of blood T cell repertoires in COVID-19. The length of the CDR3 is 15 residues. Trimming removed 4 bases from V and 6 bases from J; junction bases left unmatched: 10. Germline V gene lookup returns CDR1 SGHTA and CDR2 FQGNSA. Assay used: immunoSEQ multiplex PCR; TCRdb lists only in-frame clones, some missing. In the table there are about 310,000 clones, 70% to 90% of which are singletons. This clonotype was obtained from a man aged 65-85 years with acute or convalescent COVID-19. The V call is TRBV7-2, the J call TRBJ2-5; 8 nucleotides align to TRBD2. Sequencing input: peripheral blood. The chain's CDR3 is CASSYTWSGGQTQYF. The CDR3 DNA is TGTGCCAGCAGCTATACCTGGTCGGGGGGGCAGACCCAGTACTTC.